The 2 T cell receptor beta chains below were found in one sample sequenced in a study of Ad26.COV2.S vaccination and SARS-CoV-2 variants. Treatment of the sample: some 20 received Ad26.COV2.S at low or high dose, single or two shots; a few received placebo; per-sample allocation not given. Material that was analyzed had been drawn on day 63 after the first vaccine or placebo injection. TCRdb's table, derived via immunoSEQ multiplex PCR, lists solely in-frame clones and lacks some. The data contain 200,000 to 300,000 clones, around 88% of them singletons. Specimen: peripheral blood, collected in a trial of Ad26.COV2.S vaccine versus placebo. The receptors come from a person aged 18-60 years who received the Ad26.COV2.S COVID-19 vaccine or a placebo.

The rearrangement joins TRBV5-4 to TRBJ2-3, with 8 bases aligning to TRBD1. The V segment lost 0 bases and the J segment 1 base; nucleotides outside the gene matches: 7. This CDR3 spans 17 amino acids. Germline lookup yields CDR1 SGHNT and CDR2 YYREEE (reference sequence). CDR3 DNA sequence: TGTGCCAGCAGCTTGGTAACAGGGGGAGAGGGCACAGATACGCAGTATTTT. Protein product: CASSLVTGGEGTDTQYF.

This chain joins TRBV2 and TRBJ2-3; 11 bases match TRBD2. V lost 3 bases to trimming and J lost 4 bases; unmatched junction nucleotides: 9. Germline CDR1 is SNHLY and CDR2 is FYNNEI. The CDR3 extends over 17 amino acids. CDR3: CASSDDLAGGPADTQYF. The CDR3 DNA sequence: TGTGCCAGCAGTGACGATTTAGCGGGGGGGCCCGCAGATACGCAGTATTTT.